Listed below are T cell receptor beta chains from one sample, sequenced in a study of cytomegalovirus exposure and HLA in healthy donors. Here immunoSEQ multiplex PCR was the method, and the copy in TCRdb shows in-frame clones only, minus some. Of about 140,000 clones in the sample, roughly 73% were seen once. Sequencing was done on a sample of PBMCs. These receptors were taken from a human donor in good health. Each CDR3 is given with its conserved first and last residue. Each record gives: V gene, D gene, clone size, J gene, CDR3 protein, CDR3 DNA. A D gene is named only where the DNA matches it firmly. Size is stated for part of the rows, as once, few or many counts, or as a class when the clone is expanded.

TRBV29-1	.	.	TRBJ1-1	CSATLSAGDTEAFF	TGCAGCGCTACACTTTCCGCAGGGGACACTGAAGCTTTCTTT
TRBV6-5	TRBD2	few	TRBJ2-1	CASSRAGGLYNEQFF	TGTGCCAGCAGTCGGGCGGGGGGCCTTTACAATGAGCAGTTCTTC
TRBV11-3	TRBD2	.	TRBJ2-1	CASSPKTGLVYNEQFF	TGTGCCAGCAGCCCAAAGACGGGACTAGTTTACAATGAGCAGTTCTTC
TRBV2	TRBD1	.	TRBJ1-2	CASSLKQARGWYGYTF	TGTGCCAGCAGTTTGAAGCAGGCCAGGGGGTGGTATGGCTACACCTTC
TRBV28	TRBD2	.	TRBJ2-3	CASSSSVLAGGNTSTDTQYF	TGTGCCAGCAGTAGCTCGGTACTAGCGGGGGGGAATACTAGCACAGATACGCAGTATTTT
TRBV6-1	TRBD1	.	TRBJ2-2	CASTTGGTGELFF	TGTGCCAGCACCACAGGGGGCACCGGGGAGCTGTTTTTT
TRBV7-9	TRBD2	.	TRBJ2-1	CASSFSGRNEQFF	TGTGCCAGCAGCTTTAGCGGGAGGAATGAGCAGTTCTTC
TRBV7-8	.	.	TRBJ1-2	CASSLALPSSFNYGYTF	TGTGCCAGCAGCTTAGCCCTCCCCAGTAGCTTTAACTATGGCTACACCTTC
TRBV30	.	few	TRBJ1-1	CAWTDGTSWSGAFF	TGTGCCTGGACCGACGGGACATCTTGGTCAGGAGCTTTCTTT
TRBV9	TRBD1	.	TRBJ1-2	CASSLGGRNYGYTF	TGTGCCAGCAGCCTAGGGGGCAGGAACTATGGCTACACCTTC
TRBV11-3	TRBD1	few	TRBJ1-1	CASSLEDRGTPEAFF	TGTGCCAGCAGCTTAGAAGACAGGGGGACCCCTGAAGCTTTCTTT
TRBV6-4	.	.	TRBJ1-4	CATRGADEKLFF	TGTGCCACGCGGGGGGCGGATGAAAAACTGTTTTTT
TRBV18	.	.	TRBJ1-5	CASSPHSNQPQHF	TGTGCCAGCTCACCCCATAGCAATCAGCCCCAGCATTTT
TRBV2	.	few	TRBJ2-1	CASSEGTGLIYNEQFF	TGTGCCAGCAGTGAAGGAACAGGCCTAATCTACAATGAGCAGTTCTTC
TRBV7-9	TRBD1	once	TRBJ2-7	CASSPRGRTGGLSYEQYF	TGTGCCAGCAGCCCCCGGGGGAGAACAGGGGGCTTGTCCTACGAGCAGTACTTC
TRBV5-4	TRBD1	.	TRBJ1-2	CASSFSGGPYGYTF	TGTGCCAGCAGCTTTTCAGGGGGCCCCTATGGCTACACCTTC
TRBV18	.	.	TRBJ2-3	CASSPPRPVTDTQYF	TGTGCCAGCTCACCACCGCGGCCAGTAACAGATACGCAGTATTTT
TRBV25-1	.	few	TRBJ2-2	CASSEGKGNGELFF	TGTGCCAGCAGTGAAGGTAAGGGGAACGGGGAGCTGTTTTTT
TRBV5-5	.	.	TRBJ1-3	CASSLTDSGNTIYF	TGTGCCAGCAGCTTGACTGACTCTGGAAACACCATATATTTT
TRBV12-5	.	.	TRBJ2-1	CASGLAGNEQFF	TGTGCTAGTGGCCTGGCGGGCAATGAGCAGTTCTTC
TRBV6-5	TRBD1	.	TRBJ1-2	CASSYDRAGYYGYTF	TGTGCCAGCAGTTACGACAGGGCAGGGTACTATGGCTACACCTTC
TRBV18	.	once	TRBJ2-7	CASSPEGARLYEQYF	TGTGCCAGCTCACCGGAGGGGGCGCGACTCTACGAGCAGTACTTC
TRBV4-1	.	few	TRBJ1-5	CASSRVMGRDSNQPQHF	TGCGCCAGCAGCCGAGTTATGGGCAGGGATAGCAATCAGCCCCAGCATTTT
TRBV21-1	.	.	TRBJ2-7	CASTTTSGYEQYF	TGTGCCAGCACCACCACGAGCGGGTACGAGCAGTACTTC
TRBV6-7	TRBD1	few	TRBJ1-1	CASRMLGTANTEAFF	TGTGCCAGTCGAATGCTTGGGACAGCGAACACTGAAGCTTTCTTT
TRBV5-8	TRBD1	.	TRBJ2-3	CASSFFHGQGRDTQYF	TGTGCCAGCAGCTTCTTCCACGGACAGGGCAGAGATACGCAGTATTTT
TRBV2	TRBD1	few	TRBJ1-1	CASSVGQGEAFF	TGTGCCAGCAGTGTGGGACAGGGTGAAGCTTTCTTT
TRBV5-4	TRBD2	.	TRBJ2-5	CASSAAGVGETQYF	TGTGCCAGCAGCGCCGCGGGAGTGGGTGAGACCCAGTACTTC
TRBV7-9	.	once	TRBJ2-3	CASSFSTAARDTQYF	TGTGCCAGCAGCTTCTCCACAGCCGCACGAGATACGCAGTATTTT
TRBV7-8	.	few	TRBJ1-1	CASSLEVLQFAEAFF	TGTGCCAGCAGCTTAGAAGTTCTTCAGTTCGCTGAAGCTTTCTTT
TRBV9	.	.	TRBJ1-3	CASSVRYSGNTIYF	TGTGCCAGCAGCGTACGGTACTCTGGAAACACCATATATTTT
TRBV7-2	.	.	TRBJ1-1	CASSLFGGMNTEAFF	TGTGCCAGCAGCTTATTTGGCGGTATGAACACTGAAGCTTTCTTT